This passage covers 16 T cell receptor beta chains from one sample sequenced in a study of T cell responses to AZD1222 COVID-19 vaccine. Produced via immunoSEQ multiplex PCR; TCRdb's table is partial and in-frame only. The sample carries roughly 69,000 clones, approximately 80% recorded once. The material was peripheral blood, obtained 28 days after the second AZD1222 dose. These receptors originate from an adult who received the AZD1222 COVID-19 vaccine.

V usage is TRBV28 and J usage is TRBJ1-5; 8 positions match TRBD1. CDR3 length: 15 residues. In germline, CDR1 is MDHEN, CDR2 SYDVKM. Trimming took 5 bases from V and 5 from J; bases not matched to a gene: 8. The chain's CDR3 is CASSTQGAGDQPQHF. CDR3 DNA: TGTGCCAGCAGTACTCAGGGGGCGGGGGATCAGCCCCAGCATTTT.

The chain employs TRBV2 and TRBJ1-2; TRBD1 matches at 9 bases. Per germline, CDR1 SNHLY and CDR2 FYNNEI. The CDR3 contains 16 residues. V shed 4 bases and J 1 base; nucleotides not matched to a gene: 7. For the CDR3, the DNA is TGTGCCAGCAGTGTTTGGACAGGGGCCCGTAACTATGGCTACACCTTC. Its protein product is CASSVWTGARNYGYTF.

The rearrangement links TRBV6-5 to TRBJ1-1, with D possibly being TRBD1 (5 bases). The CDR3 loop spans 13 amino acids. CDR1 is MNHEY and CDR2 is SVGAGI in the germline V gene. The ends were cut back, 4 bases at V and 1 base at J, with 7 bases in the middle. CDR3: CASSLQENTEAFF. CDR3 sequence (DNA): TGTGCCAGCAGTTTACAGGAGAACACTGAAGCTTTCTTT.

The V and J genes are TRBV16 and TRBJ2-3; D is unresolved. Looked up from germline, CDR1 is KGHSY and CDR2 is FQNENV. The V end was cut by 2 bases, the J end by 7 bases, with 10 bases between. The CDR3 covers 13 residues. The CDR3 coding sequence is TGTGCCAGCAGCCAAGGGTCGGGCAATACGCAGTATTTT. This gives the protein CASSQGSGNTQYF.

This clone has just one count. The chain recombines TRBV28 with TRBJ2-2; the D is unclear. V was clipped by 2 bases and J by 8 bases, with 9 bases between them. The germline V gene encodes CDR1 MDHEN and CDR2 SYDVKM. This CDR3 is built from 13 residues. The CDR3 DNA sequence: TGTGCCAGCAGTTTAACATCTCAGGGGGAGCTGTTTTTT. It codes for CASSLTSQGELFF.

This clone was found a few times. The chain combines TRBV10-3 with TRBJ1-2, with D unclear. Trimming pared 7 bases from V and 2 bases from J, leaving 11 bases between. CDR1 ENHRY and CDR2 SYGVKD come from the germline V gene. The CDR3 runs to 13 residues. This chain's CDR3 is CAIKEGLNYGYTF. The CDR3 coding sequence is TGTGCCATCAAGGAGGGTCTAAACTATGGCTACACCTTC.

The chain is built from TRBV7-2 and TRBJ1-6; TRBD1 is a possible D gene (5 bases). V was shortened by 0 bases and J by 9 bases, with 9 bases between the two germline ends. The CDR3 has 14 amino acids. Germline V gene data show CDR1 as SGHTA and CDR2 as FQGNSA. The CDR3 sequence: CASSLARVGSPLHF. Here the CDR3 DNA reads TGTGCCAGCAGCTTAGCCAGGGTGGGTTCACCCCTCCACTTT.

The V call is TRBV11-2, the J call TRBJ1-2; D not resolved. This CDR3 region has 14 residues. Germline CDR1 is SGHAT and CDR2 is FQNNGV. The ends were cut back, 0 bases at V and 4 bases at J, with 9 bases in the middle. CDR3 sequence: CASSLDFTAYGYTF. The CDR3 nucleotides read TGTGCCAGCAGCTTAGATTTTACTGCCTATGGCTACACCTTC.

The CDR3 DNA reads TGTGCCTGGAGTGAAACCAGGTTCGGGCCCCAGCATTTT. Translating it yields CAWSETRFGPQHF. The chain recombines TRBV30 with TRBJ1-5; unclear D gene. The CDR3 spans 13 residues. Trimming left V 1 base short and J 9 bases short, with 13 bases between. Germline CDR1 GTSNPN, CDR2 SVGIG (reference sequence).

This clone has just a few counts. V usage is TRBV3-1 (or the pseudogene TRBV3-2) and J usage is TRBJ1-3; D unclear. This CDR3 contains 17 residues. V dropped 2 bases and J dropped 0 bases, with 14 bases sitting between them. The germline CDR1 and CDR2 sequences are LGHDT and YNNKEL (reference sequence). The CDR3 reads CASSQTEMFFSGNTIYF. The CDR3 DNA reads TGTGCCAGCAGCCAAACAGAGATGTTTTTCTCTGGAAACACCATATATTTT.

CDR3 amino acids: CASSSPGGANSNQPQHF. The CDR3 bases are TGTGCCAGCAGCTCACCAGGGGGCGCGAATAGCAATCAGCCCCAGCATTTT. The chain recombines TRBV7-9 with TRBJ1-5; 8 bases align to TRBD1. CDR1 is SEHNR, CDR2 FQNEAQ, per germline (reference sequence). The CDR3 contains 17 residues. V dropped 4 bases and J dropped 0; count of bases not matched to a gene: 8.

A few counts support this clone. The rearrangement links TRBV28 to TRBJ2-3; D perhaps matches TRBD2 (5 bases). The V gene lost 2 bases and the J gene lost 0 bases, with 18 bases spanning the gap. CDR1 is MDHEN, CDR2 SYDVKM, per germline. The CDR3 consists of 18 residues. CDR3 sequence: CASSLPRTLNPSTDTQYF. The DNA for the CDR3 is TGTGCCAGCAGTTTACCAAGGACTCTCAACCCTAGCACAGATACGCAGTATTTT.

Here the CDR3 DNA reads TGTGCCAGCAGTTTGGGTTTTAGCGGCGGTTTTGTAACCGGGGAGCTGTTTTTT. It yields the protein CASSLGFSGGFVTGELFF. The V gene is TRBV28, the J gene TRBJ2-2; TRBD2 might be the D (6 bases). In germline, CDR1 is MDHEN, CDR2 SYDVKM. This CDR3 region has 18 residues. V lost 3 bases and J lost 5, with 22 bases in between.

The chain combines TRBV30 with TRBJ2-3; 7 nucleotides line up with TRBD1. Looked up from germline, CDR1 is GTSNPN and CDR2 is SVGIG (reference sequence). Trimming at V came to 7 bases and at J to 1 base, leaving 8 bases not matched to a gene. This CDR3 contains 14 residues. The CDR3 DNA follows: TGTGCCTCCTCGACAGGGTGGGGCACAGATACGCAGTATTTT. Its translation: CASSTGWGTDTQYF.

This clone was observed a single time. The rearrangement joins TRBV9 to TRBJ2-6; TRBD1 matches 9 bases. V lost 5 bases and J lost 4; bases outside the gene matches: 4. The CDR3 is 15 residues long. From germline, CDR1 is SGDLS and CDR2 YYNGEE. CDR3 sequence reads: CASRQGAEGANVLTF. DNA of the CDR3: TGTGCCAGCAGACAGGGGGCGGAAGGGGCCAACGTCCTGACTTTC.

The chain joins TRBV5-1 to TRBJ1-3, with D perhaps TRBD1 (5 bases). The V gene's germline CDR1 is SGHRS and CDR2 YFSETQ. Between the trimmed V and J ends, which lost 5 bases and 1 base, there was a span of 13 bases. The length of the CDR3 is 15 residues. The CDR3 region is CASREAGVSGNTIYF. CDR3 sequence (DNA): TGCGCCAGCAGGGAAGCGGGGGTATCTGGAAACACCATATATTTT. Variable domain in full (rest from reference TRBV5-1 and TRBJ1-3): KAGVTQTPRYLIKTRGQQVTLSCSPISGHRSVSWYQQTPGQGLQFLFEYFSETQRNKGNFPGRFSGRQFSNSRSEMNVSTLELGDSALYLCASREAGVSGNTIYFGEGSWLTVV.